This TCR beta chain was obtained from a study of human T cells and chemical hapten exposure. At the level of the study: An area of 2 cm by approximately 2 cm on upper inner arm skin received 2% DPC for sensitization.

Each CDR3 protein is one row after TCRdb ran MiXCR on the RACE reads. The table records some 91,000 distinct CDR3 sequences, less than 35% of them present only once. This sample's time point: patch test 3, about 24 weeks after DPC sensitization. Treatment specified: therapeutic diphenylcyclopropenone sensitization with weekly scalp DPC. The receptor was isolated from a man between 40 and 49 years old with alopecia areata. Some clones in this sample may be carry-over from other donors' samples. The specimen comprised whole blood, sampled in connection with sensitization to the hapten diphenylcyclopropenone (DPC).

The CDR3 DNA follows: TGTGCCAGTAAAGGGGGGGTTGGGAACACCGGGGAGCTGTTTTTT. Amino acids: CASKGGVGNTGELFF. The chain joins TRBV12-3 or TRBV12-4 to TRBJ2-2; the D gene is possibly TRBD2 (7 bases). CDR3 size: 15 residues. The V end was cut by 9 bases, the J end by 1 base, with 15 bases between.